This TCR beta chain came from a study of T-cell memory formation after mild COVID-19. UMIs and sample barcodes were carried by the TCR alpha and TCR beta cDNA libraries that 5'RACE produced using constant-segment primers. TCRdb itself ran the 5' RACE reads through MiXCR, one entry per CDR3 protein. The repertoire holds about 290,000 distinct CDR3 sequences, with 15% as singletons. The CDR3 contains 16 residues. Looked up from germline, CDR1 is SGHDT and CDR2 is YYEEEE. V dropped 2 bases and J dropped 10 bases, with 22 bases sitting between them. Study findings and constraints: There was a balanced CD4/CD8 profile in clones contracting day 15 to 85, and later expanders leaned CD4+.

This clonotype turned up a few times. Its antigen is undetermined. The chain links TRBV5-6 to TRBJ2-1; TRBD2 might be the D (6 bases). The sample taken for sequencing was PBMCs or a T cell subset sorted from them (not recorded which). This TCR derives from a man between 18 and 35 years old who had mild COVID-19 (a few samples of this study predate the infection). Cell type and time point are not known. CDR3 DNA: TGTGCCAGCAGCTTCAGGTTAGGGGACTCGTTCCGGGAGCAGTTCTTC. The encoded protein is CASSFRLGDSFREQFF. The full variable domain, in which reference TRBV5-6 and TRBJ2-1 provide the parts outside the CDR3, is DAGVTQSPTHLIKTRGQQVTLRCSPKSGHDTVSWYQQALGQGPQFIFQYYEEEERQRGNFPDRFSGHQFPNYSSELNVNALLLGDSALYLCASSFRLGDSFREQFFGPGTRLTVL.